The TCR beta chain under discussion was sequenced for a study of post-analysis software for immune sequencing data (dated by TCRdb to the mid-2010s). In terms of the full investigation: Relapsing-remitting, secondary progressive and progressive-relapsing multiple sclerosis were recorded as disease courses, and subtype annotation was lacking for some patients. The patient repertoires were set against under 12 previously published healthy control repertoires from donors whose ages ranged from roughly 6 to 25 years. A subset of samples was prepared in parallel using single-end sample barcoding, then pooled and co-amplified after Illumina adapter ligation.

The paper's findings and limits, for the study overall: Direct clustering with F measure revealed strong co-clustering of samples prepared in the same batch, which led to a batch-effect correction. Normalized Chao1 diversity was significantly lower in multiple sclerosis patients than controls, suggesting substantial peripheral T-cell clonal expansion. Patients showed significantly higher frequencies than controls for about 5 TRBV segments, among them TRBV5-6, TRBV5-1 and TRBV20-1. The multiple sclerosis patient group was slightly younger than the control group.

The CDR3 runs 15 amino acids, cysteine and phenylalanine included. Of all the DNA, just the CDR3 is kept, 45 bases in frame from base 1. The CDR1 and CDR2 encoded by the germline V gene (reference sequence) are SEHNR and FQNEAQ. V is cut by 3 bases and J by 1 base, and the space between the germline ends is 12 bases. To demonstrate the VDJtools post-analysis software, the study profiled TCR beta repertoires from the peripheral blood of around 13 young patients with multiple sclerosis. The patients with multiple sclerosis were children and adolescents between roughly 6 and 17 years of age. Concerning this clonotype itself: Its recognized antigen is unknown. Base qualities are missing; no much larger clone stands one base away.

The library was prepared using PCR. TCRdb lists the instrument as Illumina HiSeq 2500. To reduce PCR and sequencing biases, unique molecular identifiers were incorporated into the TCR beta cDNA libraries. Every 1 to 10 million input T cells yielded approximately 500,000 cDNA molecules, meaning each molecule approximated one T cell. The patient libraries were prepared and sequenced using the same protocol as the earlier healthy control dataset. Within a given batch, samples were prepared together, multiplexed and sequenced on the same HiSeq lane. The authors' analysis ran thus. MIGEC was used to process the raw barcoded reads, and molecular identifier groups with only a single read were discarded before consensus assembly and CDR3 extraction. VDJtools was used for post-analysis of the clonotype tables, with diversity normalized by down-sampling every dataset to the smallest sample size. Repertoire overlap clustering matched CDR3 amino acid but not nucleotide sequences to correct batch-related cross-sample contamination. The raw public data were reprocessed by TCRdb itself: fastp quality trimming at Q25, MiXCR clonotype calling, in-frame beta chains only. Each CDR3 protein appears once, grouped with its most common genes and DNA. The V and J calls here are based on TCRdb, not the publication. This sample lists 750,000 to 950,000 distinct CDR3 sequences; 46% were detected once. The top ten clones comprise approximately 4.4% of the sample.

This clonotype was sampled from a girl between 10 and 17 years old with multiple sclerosis. The V and J genes are TRBV7-9 and TRBJ2-5; no D gene is confidently identified. Specimen: blood. The DNA is TGTGCCAGCAGCTTCTCGAGATCGGTCCAAGAGACCCAGTACTTC. It translates to CASSFSRSVQETQYF. Supplemented by the reference TRBV7-9 and TRBJ2-5 proteins around the CDR3, the complete variable domain is DTGVSQNPRHKITKRGQNVTFRCDPISEHNRLYWYRQTLGQGPEFLTYFQNEAQLEKSRLLSDRFSAERPKGSFSTLEIQRTEQGDSAMYLCASSFSRSVQETQYFGPGTRLLVL.